This T cell receptor beta chain was identified in a study of vaccination effects on CD4 cells after COVID-19. At the level of the study: Median timing of post-vaccine samples was 72 days after the second dose.

Before sequencing took place, the ViraFEST assay used viral peptide pools to expand antigen-specific CD4+ T cells. When around nine days of culture had elapsed, CD4+ T cells were isolated. Every participant took two doses of the BNT162b2 or mRNA-1273 vaccine. Nucleocapsid antibodies stayed negative before and after vaccination, showing no earlier SARS-CoV-2 infection. Using immunoSEQ multiplex PCR, the repertoire was profiled, and TCRdb retains in-frame clones only, with some absent. The sample consists of 75,000 to 100,000 clones, around four fifths of them appearing once. This clone was detected only a few times. The antigen is undetermined. Findings of the study overall: Late after vaccination, infection- and vaccine-induced clones showed marked clonal contraction. Just 1 of 255 vaccine-induced clones in healthy recipients was cross-reactive.

CDR1 is SGHRS, CDR2 YFSETQ, per germline. The CDR3 is 14 residues long. Trimming removed 4 bases from V and 4 bases from J, with 14 bases in between. The chain links TRBV5-1 to TRBJ1-2; D possibly corresponds to TRBD1 (6 bases). The sample here was CD4+ T cells from PBMCs cultured with HCoV-OC43 spike peptides, taken after COVID-19 vaccination. Subset denoted: HCoV-OC43 spike overlapping peptide pool stimulation. This TCR came from a human donor who received a COVID-19 vaccine. The CDR3 coding sequence is TGCGCCAGCAGCCCGGCGGACAGTACCTATGGCTACACCTTC. This translates into CASSPADSTYGYTF.